Sequencing of this TCR beta chain was carried out in a study of cytomegalovirus exposure and HLA in healthy donors. The PCR ran on 60 Vbeta and 13 Jbeta primers. Produced via immunoSEQ multiplex PCR; TCRdb's table is partial and in-frame only. This table holds approximately 75,000 clones, roughly 74% found once. CDR1 and CDR2 (germline): SGDLS, YYNGEE. The junction had 7 bases not matched to a gene; V was cut back by 3 bases and J by 10 bases. The CDR3 has 14 residues. The V call is TRBV9, the J call TRBJ1-4; 9 bases are a match to TRBD1. The source is a woman aged 55 to 70 in good health and CMV-seropositive. Sample: PBMCs. CDR3 amino acids: CASSASGQGRKLFF. The DNA of the CDR3 is TGTGCCAGCAGCGCTTCGGGACAGGGAAGAAAACTGTTTTTT. The whole variable domain, filled in from reference TRBV9 and TRBJ1-4, reads DSGVTQTPKHLITATGQRVTLRCSPRSGDLSVYWYQQSLDQGLQFLIQYYNGEERAKGNILERFSAQQFPDLHSELNLSSLELGDSALYFCASSASGQGRKLFFGSGTQLSVL.